Each of the 26 T cell receptor beta chains below was sequenced from the same sample in a study of blood T cell repertoires in COVID-19. Sequencing was performed with immunoSEQ multiplex PCR; in TCRdb, only in-frame clones are kept and a portion is missing. The sample comprises 200,000 to 250,000 clones, around 85% of which are singletons, and approximately 2.3% rests with the top ten. Material: peripheral blood. The receptors originated from a woman in her sixties or seventies with COVID-19, enrolled during active disease.

This clone was counted at least ten times. The chain joins TRBV19 to TRBJ1-5; possibly TRBD1 for D (6 bases). V gave up 4 bases and J gave up 1 base, with 17 bases separating them. Germline loops: CDR1 LNHDA, CDR2 SQIVND (reference sequence). CDR3 size: 17 residues. CDR3 protein: CASSNQIDRPSNQPQHF. The DNA for the CDR3 is TGTGCCAGTAGTAACCAGATAGACAGGCCAAGCAATCAGCCCCAGCATTTT. Full variable domain (missing parts from reference TRBV19 and TRBJ1-5): DGGITQSPKYLFRKEGQNVTLSCEQNLNHDAMYWYRQDPGQGLRLIYYSQIVNDFQKGDIAEGYSVSREKKESFPLTVTSAQKNPTAFYLCASSNQIDRPSNQPQHFGDGTRLSIL.

The chain is built from TRBV24-1 and TRBJ2-7; 7 bases match TRBD1. Germline-derived CDR1 and CDR2 are KGHDR and SFDVKD. CDR3 length: 16 amino acids. Losses at the gene ends were 4 bases for V and 3 bases for J; bases not matched to a gene: 11. The DNA of the CDR3 is TGTGCCACCAGTGACCCGAGACAGGGCCAAGACTACGAGCAGTACTTC. It yields the protein CATSDPRQGQDYEQYF.

This rearrangement joins TRBV5-6 to TRBJ2-7; possible D gene TRBD1, 6 bases. V lost 2 bases and J 1 base, leaving 13 bases between the germline ends. The CDR3 sequence is 15 residues long. Germline V gives CDR1 SGHDT, CDR2 YYEEEE. The CDR3, as DNA: TGTGCCAGCAGCTTTTACAGGGTTGGATCCTACGAGCAGTACTTC. This codes for CASSFYRVGSYEQYF.

This sequence joins TRBV25-1 and TRBJ1-4; D is possibly TRBD1 (6 bases). V was clipped by 3 bases and J by 4 bases, with 12 bases between them. This CDR3 region has 15 residues. Per the germline V gene, CDR1 is MGHDK and CDR2 is SYGVNS. The CDR3 sequence is CASSDTGTSNEKLFF. For the CDR3, the DNA is TGTGCCAGCAGTGATACCGGGACAAGTAATGAAAAACTGTTTTTT.

The chain carries TRBV7-2 and TRBJ1-1; D is undetermined. Germline lookup yields CDR1 SGHTA and CDR2 FQGNSA. V lost 5 bases, J lost 4 bases, and 17 bases lay in between. The CDR3 loop spans 15 amino acids. The CDR3 region is CASSPLGGQSTEAFF. The CDR3 coding sequence is TGTGCCAGCAGCCCCTTGGGTGGGCAGTCCACTGAAGCTTTCTTT.

The genes are TRBV10-3 and TRBJ1-1, with a weak D call TRBD1 (5 bases). In germline, CDR1 is ENHRY, CDR2 SYGVKD. The CDR3 has 14 amino acids. The germline V and J ends were trimmed by 6 bases and 0 bases, with 11 bases remaining between them. The CDR3 nucleotides are TGTGCCATCAGCTCTGACAGTCTGAACACTGAAGCTTTCTTT. Amino acids: CAISSDSLNTEAFF.

The CDR3 DNA reads TGTGCCAGCTCTCCGGGACAGGGGGCTGCTGGAAACACCATATATTTT. Amino acids: CASSPGQGAAGNTIYF. This chain uses TRBV18 with TRBJ1-3, with 12 bases fitting TRBD1. The CDR3 sequence is 16 residues long. Germline V gene lookup returns CDR1 KGHSH and CDR2 LQKENI. The ends lost 6 bases at V and 2 bases at J; junction bases unmatched: 5.

This chain connects TRBV3-1 (or the pseudogene TRBV3-2) to TRBJ1-1; D might be TRBD1 (6 bases). The V end lost 4 bases, the J end lost 5 bases, and 14 bases lay between the germline ends. Germline V gene sequence: CDR1 LGHDT, CDR2 YNNKEL (reference sequence). This CDR3 spans 14 amino acids. CDR3 loop: CASSPGQRGTEAFF. The CDR3 bases are TGTGCCAGCAGCCCCGGACAAAGGGGGACTGAAGCTTTCTTT.

The chain is built from TRBV3-1 (or the pseudogene TRBV3-2) and TRBJ1-4; D is ambiguous. This CDR3 has 13 amino acids. Germline V gene lookup returns CDR1 LGHDT and CDR2 YNNKEL (reference sequence). With 5 bases removed from V and 8 bases from J, the gap between germline ends came to 12 bases. The DNA of the CDR3 is TGTGCCAGCAGCGGAACAGTTCACGAAAAACTGTTTTTT. This codes for CASSGTVHEKLFF.

The chain joins TRBV7-2 to TRBJ1-4, with 8 nucleotides matching TRBD1. Trimming cost V 2 bases and J 4 bases; bases outside gene matches: 3. Germline assignment: CDR1 SGHTA and CDR2 FQGNSA. This CDR3 comprises 15 residues. The CDR3 reads CASSLQGQGNEKLFF. The CDR3 coding sequence is TGTGCCAGCAGCTTACAAGGACAGGGTAATGAAAAACTGTTTTTT.

Only one count was recorded for this clone. The chain uses TRBV13 and TRBJ1-6, with D possibly TRBD1 on 6 matching bases. The V end lost 5 bases, the J end lost 0 bases, and 17 bases lay between the germline ends. Germline V gene lookup returns CDR1 PRHDT and CDR2 FYEKMQ (reference sequence). CDR3 size: 18 residues. CDR3 in amino acids: CASSPWGGGASYNSPLHF. The CDR3 region has the DNA TGTGCCAGCAGCCCCTGGGGAGGGGGAGCCTCCTATAATTCACCCCTCCACTTT.

The sample holds one count of this clone. V and J are TRBV7-9 and TRBJ1-1; D is unclear. The germline V gene has CDR1 SEHNR and CDR2 FQNEAQ (reference sequence). Trimming took off 5 bases at V and 3 bases at J, with 13 bases between the two ends. This CDR3 is 14 amino acids long. CDR3 sequence: CASSLLVGDTEAFF. DNA of the CDR3: TGTGCCAGCAGCCTTTTGGTCGGAGACACTGAAGCTTTCTTT.

Only a few counts were recorded for this clone. This chain connects TRBV19 to TRBJ2-1, with 12 bases identical to TRBD1. The length of the CDR3 is 13 residues. V trimming: 10 bases; J trimming: 8 bases; junction bases outside the gene matches: 6. CDR1 is LNHDA and CDR2 is SQIVND in the germline V gene (reference sequence). Here the CDR3 reads CATSGTGGDEQFF. Here the CDR3 DNA reads TGTGCCACCTCCGGGACAGGGGGCGATGAGCAGTTCTTC.

The V call is TRBV11-3, the J call TRBJ2-1, with 13 bases fitting TRBD2. The CDR3 covers 15 residues. Germline assignment: CDR1 SGHNT and CDR2 YENEEA. The ends lost 3 bases at V and 8 bases at J; junction bases unmatched: 4. DNA for the CDR3: TGTGCCAGCAGCTTCGGACTAGCGGGAGTCTATGAGCAGTTCTTC. Amino acids: CASSFGLAGVYEQFF.

This clone came up a few times. The gene calls are TRBV27 and TRBJ2-1; D call uncertain. CDR3 length: 15 amino acids. Germline V gene lookup returns CDR1 MNHEY and CDR2 SMNVEV (reference sequence). Deletions cut 5 bases from V and 0 bases from J, with 11 bases between. CDR3 loop: CASSTDLSSYNEQFF. CDR3 nucleotide sequence: TGTGCCAGCAGTACTGACTTGAGCTCCTACAATGAGCAGTTCTTC.

This chain uses TRBV5-1 with TRBJ1-5, with 7 bases lining up with TRBD1. Germline V gene lookup returns CDR1 SGHRS and CDR2 YFSETQ. This CDR3 has 15 amino acids. V was clipped by 4 bases and J by 0 bases; unmatched bases: 4. Here the CDR3 reads CASSPGGNSNQPQHF. The DNA for the CDR3 is TGCGCCAGCAGCCCAGGGGGGAATAGCAATCAGCCCCAGCATTTT.

The chain joins TRBV7-3 to TRBJ2-2; maybe TRBD2 (6 bases). The CDR3 covers 14 residues. V was cut by 1 base and J by 4 bases, with 7 bases left in between. The germline gives CDR1 SGHTA, CDR2 FQGTGA. This chain's CDR3 is CASSLNGGTGELFF. CDR3 nucleotide sequence: TGTGCCAGCAGCTTAAACGGGGGCACCGGGGAGCTGTTTTTT.

The chain recombines TRBV7-9 with TRBJ1-3; TRBD1 matches 7 bases. V lost 1 base, J lost 1 base, and 13 bases stayed unmatched. The CDR3 totals 19 residues. Germline loops: CDR1 SEHNR, CDR2 FQNEAQ (reference sequence). CDR3 sequence (DNA): TGTGCCAGCAGCTTAGAGGATTTAGGCGGCAGGGGGTCTGGAAACACCATATATTTT. It yields the protein CASSLEDLGGRGSGNTIYF.

The CDR3 DNA sequence: TGTGCCAGCAGGGGACAGGAAAAGCGCACCGGGGAGCTGTTTTTT. It is translated as CASRGQEKRTGELFF. The V gene is TRBV2, the J gene TRBJ2-2; 8 nucleotides agree with TRBD1. The V gene end was trimmed by 6 bases and the J gene end by 4 bases; junction bases not matched to a gene: 7. Germline V gives CDR1 SNHLY, CDR2 FYNNEI. This CDR3 comprises 15 residues. The full variable domain, completed using reference TRBV2 and TRBJ2-2, is EPEVTQTPSHQVTQMGQEVILRCVPISNHLYFYWYRQILGQKVEFLVSFYNNEISEKSEIFDDQFSVERPDGSNFTLKIRSTKLEDSAMYFCASRGQEKRTGELFFGEGSRLTVL.

The gene calls are TRBV11-2 and TRBJ2-1; D is unresolved. This CDR3 has 13 residues. V gave up 1 base and J gave up 7 bases, with 8 bases separating them. Germline loops: CDR1 SGHAT, CDR2 FQNNGV. For the CDR3, the DNA is TGTGCCAGCAGCTTAGGGGCCCTTAATGAGCAGTTCTTC. Amino acid sequence: CASSLGALNEQFF.

This chain uses TRBV10-3 with TRBJ2-7, with 8 positions matching TRBD1. Trimming took 3 bases from V and 3 from J; bases not matched to a gene: 10. This CDR3 comprises 16 residues. Germline values: CDR1 ENHRY, CDR2 SYGVKD. DNA of the CDR3: TGTGCCATCAGTGATTCGACAGGGGAAGGACTCTACGAGCAGTACTTC. It is translated as CAISDSTGEGLYEQYF.

This clone was observed a handful of times. The CDR3 nucleotides are TGTGCCAGTAGGGACAGGGGGCAGTATTTCGAGCAGTACTTC. As protein: CASRDRGQYFEQYF. This chain links TRBV19 with TRBJ2-7, with 11 positions matching TRBD1. Germline trimming cut 6 bases from V and 6 bases from J; bases unmatched to any gene: 7. Germline V gene data show CDR1 as LNHDA and CDR2 as SQIVND (reference sequence). CDR3 length: 14 amino acids.

V gene TRBV7-3 combines with J gene TRBJ2-7; 10 bases match TRBD1. The germline CDR1 and CDR2 sequences are SGHTA and FQGTGA. CDR3 size: 16 residues. Trimming took 7 bases from V and 5 from J; bases not matched to a gene: 14. The CDR3 spells CASTGARQGARNEQYF. CDR3 nucleotides: TGTGCCAGCACAGGGGCCAGACAGGGGGCGCGGAACGAGCAGTACTTC.

V is TRBV4-1 and J is TRBJ2-3; 10 positions agree with TRBD2. Germline V lookup: CDR1 MGHRA, CDR2 YSYEKL. V gave up 3 bases and J gave up 6 bases; unmatched junction bases: 6. This CDR3 is 15 amino acids long. Here the CDR3 reads CASSQLAGVLDTQYF. The CDR3 DNA follows: TGCGCCAGCAGCCAGCTAGCGGGGGTCCTCGATACGCAGTATTTT.

The chain joins TRBV3-1 (or the pseudogene TRBV3-2) to TRBJ1-2; D perhaps matches TRBD1 (6 bases). The CDR3 totals 15 residues. Germline-derived CDR1 and CDR2 are LGHDT and YNNKEL (reference sequence). Trimming left V 0 bases short and J 0 bases short, with 8 bases between. CDR3 amino acids: CASSQDRGANYGYTF. CDR3 in DNA: TGTGCCAGCAGCCAAGACAGGGGAGCTAACTATGGCTACACCTTC.

This chain links TRBV7-2 with TRBJ2-1, with 9 positions matching TRBD2. The CDR3 is made up of 15 amino acids. Trimming cost V 1 base and J 4 bases; bases outside gene matches: 2. Germline V CDR1 and CDR2: SGHTA, FQGNSA. CDR3 region: CASSLGSGGYNEQFF. CDR3 coding DNA: TGTGCCAGCAGCTTAGGTAGCGGGGGTTACAATGAGCAGTTCTTC.